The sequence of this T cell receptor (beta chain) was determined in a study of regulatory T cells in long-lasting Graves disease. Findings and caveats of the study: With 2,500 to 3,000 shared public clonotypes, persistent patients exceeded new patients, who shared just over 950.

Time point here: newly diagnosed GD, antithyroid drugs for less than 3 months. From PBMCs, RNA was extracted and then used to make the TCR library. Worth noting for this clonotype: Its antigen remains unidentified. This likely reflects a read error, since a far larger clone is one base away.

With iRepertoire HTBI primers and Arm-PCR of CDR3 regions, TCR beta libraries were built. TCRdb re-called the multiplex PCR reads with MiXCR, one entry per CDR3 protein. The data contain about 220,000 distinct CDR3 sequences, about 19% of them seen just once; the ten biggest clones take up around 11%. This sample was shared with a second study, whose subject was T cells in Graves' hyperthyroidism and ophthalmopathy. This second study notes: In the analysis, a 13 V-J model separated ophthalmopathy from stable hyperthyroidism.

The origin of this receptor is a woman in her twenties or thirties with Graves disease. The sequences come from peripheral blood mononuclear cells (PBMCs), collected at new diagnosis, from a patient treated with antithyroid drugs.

The CDR3 sequence is CARMTPGDGTDTQYF. The DNA of the CDR3 is TGTGCCAGGATGACCCCAGGGGATGGGACAGATACGCAGTATTTT. The chain combines TRBV6-1 with TRBJ2-3, with D tentatively TRBD1 (6 bases). The CDR3 sequence is 15 residues long. The V gene lost 9 bases and the J gene lost 3 bases, with 19 bases spanning the gap. Germline V lookup: CDR1 MNHNS, CDR2 SASEGT.